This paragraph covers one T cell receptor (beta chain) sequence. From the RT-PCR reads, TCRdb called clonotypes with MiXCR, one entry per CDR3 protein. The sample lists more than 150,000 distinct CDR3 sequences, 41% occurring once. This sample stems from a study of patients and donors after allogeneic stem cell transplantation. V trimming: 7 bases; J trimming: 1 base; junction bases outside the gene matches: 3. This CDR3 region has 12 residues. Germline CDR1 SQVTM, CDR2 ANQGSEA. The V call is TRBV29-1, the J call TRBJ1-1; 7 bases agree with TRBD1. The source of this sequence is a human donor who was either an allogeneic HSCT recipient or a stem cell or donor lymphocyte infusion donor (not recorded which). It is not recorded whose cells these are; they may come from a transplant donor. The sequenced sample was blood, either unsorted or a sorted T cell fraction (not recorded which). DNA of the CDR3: TGCAGCGCCCGACAGGGGAACACTGAAGCTTTCTTT. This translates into CSARQGNTEAFF.